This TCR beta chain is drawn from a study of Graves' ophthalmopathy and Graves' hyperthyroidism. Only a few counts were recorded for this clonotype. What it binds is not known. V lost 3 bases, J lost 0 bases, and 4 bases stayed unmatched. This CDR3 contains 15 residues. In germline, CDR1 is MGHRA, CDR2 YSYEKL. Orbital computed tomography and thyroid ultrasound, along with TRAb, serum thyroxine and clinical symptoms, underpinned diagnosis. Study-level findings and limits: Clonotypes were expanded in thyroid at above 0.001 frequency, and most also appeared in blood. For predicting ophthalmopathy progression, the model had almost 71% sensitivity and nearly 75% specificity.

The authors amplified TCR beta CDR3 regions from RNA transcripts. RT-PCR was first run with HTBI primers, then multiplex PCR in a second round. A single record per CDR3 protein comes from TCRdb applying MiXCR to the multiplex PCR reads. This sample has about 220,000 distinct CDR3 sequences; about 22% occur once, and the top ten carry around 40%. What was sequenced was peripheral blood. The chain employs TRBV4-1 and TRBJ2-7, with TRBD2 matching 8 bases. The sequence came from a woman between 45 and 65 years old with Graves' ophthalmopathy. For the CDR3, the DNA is TGCGCCAGCAGCCAGGGACTAGTATCCTCCTACGAGCAGTACTTC. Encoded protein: CASSQGLVSSYEQYF.